Listed below are T cell receptor beta chains from one sample, sequenced in a study of identical twins. TCRdb itself ran the 5' RACE reads through MiXCR, one entry per CDR3 protein. Of more than 1.5 million distinct CDR3 sequences detected, about 32% appear once; the ten largest clones hold 0.25% to 0.3%. Sequenced material: cord blood. Receptors were obtained from a newborn girl in good health. The CDR3 runs from the conserved cysteine through the conserved F or W. A D gene is named only where the DNA matches it firmly. Rows may omit the clone size; those that give it use once, few, many or a size class.

j_call: TRBJ2-7; d_call: TRBD2; clone_size: -; v_call: TRBV4-1; cdr3_aa: CASSQVLAVPSYEQYF; cdr3_nt: TGCGCCAGCAGCCAAGTTCTAGCGGTCCCGTCCTACGAGCAGTACTTC
j_call: TRBJ1-5; d_call: -; clone_size: few; v_call: TRBV20-1; cdr3_aa: CSASPGRVNQPQHF; cdr3_nt: TGCAGTGCTAGTCCGGGACGTGTGAATCAGCCCCAGCATTTT
j_call: TRBJ1-2; d_call: TRBD1; clone_size: -; v_call: TRBV10-3; cdr3_aa: CAIGTGIYGYTF; cdr3_nt: TGTGCCATCGGGACAGGGATCTATGGCTACACCTTC
j_call: TRBJ1-2; d_call: -; clone_size: few; v_call: TRBV20-1; cdr3_aa: CSATDRTFYGYTF; cdr3_nt: TGCAGTGCTACGGACCGGACTTTCTATGGCTACACCTTC
j_call: TRBJ2-3; d_call: TRBD2; clone_size: -; v_call: TRBV10-3; cdr3_aa: CAISEAGLAGRLRDTQYF; cdr3_nt: TGTGCCATCAGTGAGGCGGGTCTAGCGGGGCGCCTGAGGGATACGCAGTATTTT
j_call: TRBJ1-2; d_call: -; clone_size: -; v_call: TRBV25-1; cdr3_aa: CASSEWPWGDGYTF; cdr3_nt: TGTGCCAGCAGTGAATGGCCGTGGGGGGATGGCTACACCTTC
j_call: TRBJ1-1; d_call: -; clone_size: few; v_call: TRBV11-2; cdr3_aa: CASSLVEENTEAFF; cdr3_nt: TGTGCCAGCAGCTTAGTGGAGGAGAACACTGAAGCTTTCTTT
j_call: TRBJ2-7; d_call: TRBD1; clone_size: -; v_call: TRBV13; cdr3_aa: CVSSLVGDSSYEQYF; cdr3_nt: TGTGTCAGCAGCTTAGTGGGGGACAGCTCCTACGAGCAGTACTTC
j_call: TRBJ1-5; d_call: -; clone_size: few; v_call: TRBV10-3; cdr3_aa: CACAATASNQPQHF; cdr3_nt: TGTGCCTGTGCAGCGACAGCTAGCAATCAGCCCCAGCATTTT
j_call: TRBJ2-7; d_call: -; clone_size: -; v_call: TRBV4-2; cdr3_aa: CASSQDPQDEQYF; cdr3_nt: TGTGCCAGCAGCCAAGATCCTCAGGACGAGCAGTACTTC
j_call: TRBJ1-2; d_call: TRBD1; clone_size: -; v_call: TRBV30; cdr3_aa: CAWKPGTGGGYTF; cdr3_nt: TGTGCCTGGAAGCCCGGGACAGGTGGTGGCTACACCTTC